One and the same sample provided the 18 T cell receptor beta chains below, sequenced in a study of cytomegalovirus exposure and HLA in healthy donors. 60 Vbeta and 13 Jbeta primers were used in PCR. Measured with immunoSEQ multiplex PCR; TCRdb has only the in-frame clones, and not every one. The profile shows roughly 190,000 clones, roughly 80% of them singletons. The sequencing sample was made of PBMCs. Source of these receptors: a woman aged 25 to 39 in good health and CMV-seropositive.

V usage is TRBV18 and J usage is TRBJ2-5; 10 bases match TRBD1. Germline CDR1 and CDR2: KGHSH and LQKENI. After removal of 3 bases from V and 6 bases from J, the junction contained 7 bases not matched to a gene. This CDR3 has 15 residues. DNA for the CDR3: TGTGCCAGCTCACCCGAGGGACAGGGGTGGAAGACCCAGTACTTC. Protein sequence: CASSPEGQGWKTQYF.

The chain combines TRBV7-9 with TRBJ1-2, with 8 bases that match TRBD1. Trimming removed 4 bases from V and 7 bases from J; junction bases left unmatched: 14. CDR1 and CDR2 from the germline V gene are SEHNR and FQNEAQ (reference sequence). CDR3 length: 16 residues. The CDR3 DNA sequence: TGTGCCAGCAGCTCCAGGGACAGGTCGCTCGTGAGTGGCTACACCTTC. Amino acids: CASSSRDRSLVSGYTF.

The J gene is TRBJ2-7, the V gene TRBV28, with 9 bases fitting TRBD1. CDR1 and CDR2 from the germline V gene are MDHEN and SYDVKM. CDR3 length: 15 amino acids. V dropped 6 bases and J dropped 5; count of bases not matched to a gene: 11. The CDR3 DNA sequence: TGTGCCAGCAGCCCTGACCGGGACAGGGATCACGAGCAGTACTTC. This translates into CASSPDRDRDHEQYF.

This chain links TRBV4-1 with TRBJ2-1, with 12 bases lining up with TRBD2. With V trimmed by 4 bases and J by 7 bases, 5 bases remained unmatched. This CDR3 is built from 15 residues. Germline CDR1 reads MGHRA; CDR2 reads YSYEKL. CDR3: CASSLRGTSGNEQFF. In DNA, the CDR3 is TGCGCCAGCAGCCTCCGAGGGACTAGCGGGAATGAGCAGTTCTTC.

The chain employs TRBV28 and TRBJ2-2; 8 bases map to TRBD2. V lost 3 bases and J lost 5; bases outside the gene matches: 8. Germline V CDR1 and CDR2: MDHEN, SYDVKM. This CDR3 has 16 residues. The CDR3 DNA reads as TGTGCCAGCAGTTTCCCCCTAGCGGGTAGTACCGGGGAGCTGTTTTTT. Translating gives CASSFPLAGSTGELFF.

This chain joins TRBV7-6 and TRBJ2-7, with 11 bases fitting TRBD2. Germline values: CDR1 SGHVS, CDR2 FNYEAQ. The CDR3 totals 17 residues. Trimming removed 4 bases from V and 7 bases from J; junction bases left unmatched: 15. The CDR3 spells CASSSIAGGPSTSEQYF. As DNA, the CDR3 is TGTGCCAGCAGCTCCATAGCGGGAGGGCCGTCTACGAGTGAGCAGTACTTC.

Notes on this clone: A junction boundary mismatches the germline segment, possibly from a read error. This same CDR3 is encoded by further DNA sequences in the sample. CDR3 nucleotides: TGTGCCAGCTCGCCACTAGCGGGAGGTGACGAGCAGTACTTC. Protein product: CASSPLAGGDEQYF. The V and J genes are TRBV18 and TRBJ2-7; 12 bases line up with TRBD2. Germline loops: CDR1 KGHSH, CDR2 LQKENI. There are 14 residues in the CDR3.

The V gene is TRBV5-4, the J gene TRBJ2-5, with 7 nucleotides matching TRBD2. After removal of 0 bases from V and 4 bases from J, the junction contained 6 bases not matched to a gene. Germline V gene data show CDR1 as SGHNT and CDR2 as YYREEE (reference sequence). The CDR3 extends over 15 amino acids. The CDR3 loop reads CASSLAIPGGETQYF. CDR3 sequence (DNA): TGTGCCAGCAGCTTGGCAATCCCGGGGGGAGAGACCCAGTACTTC.

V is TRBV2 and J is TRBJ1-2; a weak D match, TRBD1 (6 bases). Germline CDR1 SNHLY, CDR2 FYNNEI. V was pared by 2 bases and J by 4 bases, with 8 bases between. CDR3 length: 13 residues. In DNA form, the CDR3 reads TGTGCCAGCAGTGAAACAGGGACCTATGGCTACACCTTC. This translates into CASSETGTYGYTF.

The CDR3: CASSQDRQGALDEQYF. The CDR3 nucleotides are TGTGCCAGCAGTCAAGATCGACAGGGAGCCCTGGACGAGCAGTACTTC. The chain couples TRBV6-6 to TRBJ2-7; TRBD1 matches 7 bases. This CDR3 region has 16 residues. Losses at the gene ends were 5 bases for V and 5 bases for J; bases not matched to a gene: 15. The germline gives CDR1 MNHNY, CDR2 SVGAGI (reference sequence).

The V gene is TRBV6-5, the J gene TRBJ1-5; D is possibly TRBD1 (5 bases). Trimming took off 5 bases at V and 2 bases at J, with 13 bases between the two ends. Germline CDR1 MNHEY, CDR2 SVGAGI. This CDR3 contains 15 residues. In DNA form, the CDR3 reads TGTGCCAGCAGTCTGGGGGGAAGCGGCAATCAGCCCCAGCATTTT. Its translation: CASSLGGSGNQPQHF.

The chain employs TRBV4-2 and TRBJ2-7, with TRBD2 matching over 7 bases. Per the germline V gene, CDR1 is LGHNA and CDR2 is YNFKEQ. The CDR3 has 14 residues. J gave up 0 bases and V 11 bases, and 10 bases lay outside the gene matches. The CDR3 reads CACGPSGSSYEQYF. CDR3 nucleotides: TGTGCCTGCGGACCTAGCGGCTCCTCCTACGAGCAGTACTTC.

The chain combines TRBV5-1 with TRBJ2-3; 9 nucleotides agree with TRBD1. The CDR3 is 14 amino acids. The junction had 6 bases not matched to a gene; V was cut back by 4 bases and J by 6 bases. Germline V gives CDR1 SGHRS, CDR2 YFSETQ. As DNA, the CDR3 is TGCGCCAGCAGCGAAGGGACAGGGTTGGATACGCAGTATTTT. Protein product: CASSEGTGLDTQYF.

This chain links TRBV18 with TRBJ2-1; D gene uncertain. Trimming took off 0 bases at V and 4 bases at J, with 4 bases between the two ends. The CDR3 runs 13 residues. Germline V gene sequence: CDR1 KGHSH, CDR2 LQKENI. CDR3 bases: TGTGCCAGCTCACCACCCAATTACAATGAGCAGTTCTTC. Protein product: CASSPPNYNEQFF. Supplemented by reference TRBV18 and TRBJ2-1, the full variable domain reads NAGVMQNPRHLVRRRGQEARLRCSPMKGHSHVYWYRQLPEEGLKFMVYLQKENIIDESGMPKERFSAEFPKEGPSILRIQQVVRGDSAAYFCASSPPNYNEQFFGPGTRLTVL.

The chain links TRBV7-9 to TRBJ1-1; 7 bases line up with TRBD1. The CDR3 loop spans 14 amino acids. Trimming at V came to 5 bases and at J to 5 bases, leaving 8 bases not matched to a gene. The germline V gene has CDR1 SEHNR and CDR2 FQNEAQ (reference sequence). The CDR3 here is CASSPTLRGTEAFF. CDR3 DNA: TGTGCCAGCAGCCCTACGCTCAGGGGGACTGAAGCTTTCTTT.

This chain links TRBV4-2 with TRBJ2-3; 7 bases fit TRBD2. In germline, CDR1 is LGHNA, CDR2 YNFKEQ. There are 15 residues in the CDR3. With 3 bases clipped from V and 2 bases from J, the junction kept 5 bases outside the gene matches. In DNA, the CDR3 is TGTGCCAGCAGCCATGGTACTAGCGACACAGATACGCAGTATTTT. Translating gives CASSHGTSDTDTQYF.

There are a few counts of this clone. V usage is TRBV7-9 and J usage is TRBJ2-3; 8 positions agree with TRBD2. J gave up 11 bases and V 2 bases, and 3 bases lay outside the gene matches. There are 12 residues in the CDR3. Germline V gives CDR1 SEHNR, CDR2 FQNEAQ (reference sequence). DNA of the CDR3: TGTGCCAGCAGCTTAACCAGCGGGGGGCAGTATTTT. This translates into CASSLTSGGQYF.

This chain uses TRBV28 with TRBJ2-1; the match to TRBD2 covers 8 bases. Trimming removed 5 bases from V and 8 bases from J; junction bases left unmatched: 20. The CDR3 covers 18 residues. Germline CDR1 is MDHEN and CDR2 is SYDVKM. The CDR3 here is CASSPAPRTSQGFDEQFF. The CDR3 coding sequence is TGTGCCAGCAGTCCCGCCCCTCGGACTAGCCAAGGTTTCGATGAGCAGTTCTTC.